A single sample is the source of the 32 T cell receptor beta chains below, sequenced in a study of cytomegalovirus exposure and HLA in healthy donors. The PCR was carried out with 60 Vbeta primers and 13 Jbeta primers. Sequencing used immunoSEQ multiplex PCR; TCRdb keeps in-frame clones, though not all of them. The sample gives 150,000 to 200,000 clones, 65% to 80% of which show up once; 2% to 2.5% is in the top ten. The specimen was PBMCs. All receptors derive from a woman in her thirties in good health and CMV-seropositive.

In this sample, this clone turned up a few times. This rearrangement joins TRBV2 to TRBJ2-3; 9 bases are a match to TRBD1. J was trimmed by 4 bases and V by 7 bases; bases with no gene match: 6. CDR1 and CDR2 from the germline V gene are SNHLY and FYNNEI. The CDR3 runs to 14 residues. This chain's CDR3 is CASKRTGVADTQYF. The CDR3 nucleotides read TGTGCCAGCAAAAGGACAGGGGTGGCAGATACGCAGTATTTT. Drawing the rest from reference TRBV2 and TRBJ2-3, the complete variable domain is EPEVTQTPSHQVTQMGQEVILRCVPISNHLYFYWYRQILGQKVEFLVSFYNNEISEKSEIFDDQFSVERPDGSNFTLKIRSTKLEDSAMYFCASKRTGVADTQYFGPGTRLTVL.

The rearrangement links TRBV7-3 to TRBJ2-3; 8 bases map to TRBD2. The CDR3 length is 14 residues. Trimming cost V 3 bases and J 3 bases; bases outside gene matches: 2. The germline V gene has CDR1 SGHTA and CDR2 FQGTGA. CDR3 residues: CASSLSGGTDTQYF. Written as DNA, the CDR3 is TGTGCCAGCAGCTTGAGCGGGGGAACAGATACGCAGTATTTT.

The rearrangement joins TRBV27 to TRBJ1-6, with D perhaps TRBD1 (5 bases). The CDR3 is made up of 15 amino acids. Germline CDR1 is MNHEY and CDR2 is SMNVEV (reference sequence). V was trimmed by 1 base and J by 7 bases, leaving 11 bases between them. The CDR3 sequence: CASSLLDSPNSPLHF. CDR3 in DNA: TGTGCCAGCAGTTTATTAGACAGCCCCAATTCACCCCTCCACTTT.

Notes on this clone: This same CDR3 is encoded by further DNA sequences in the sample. The CDR3 sequence: CASSYRNTEAFF. CDR3 coding DNA: TGTGCCAGCAGTTATCGGAACACTGAAGCTTTCTTT. The rearrangement links TRBV6-5 to TRBJ1-1, with D unclear. Germline-derived CDR1 and CDR2 are MNHEY and SVGAGI. The CDR3 runs 12 residues. The ends were cut back, 3 bases at V and 1 base at J, with 3 bases in the middle.

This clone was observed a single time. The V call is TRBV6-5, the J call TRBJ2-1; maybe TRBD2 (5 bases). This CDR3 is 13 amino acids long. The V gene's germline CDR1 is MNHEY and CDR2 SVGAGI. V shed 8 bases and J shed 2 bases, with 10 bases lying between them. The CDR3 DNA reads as TGTGCCAGCGTTGCTAGCCCCTACAATGAGCAGTTCTTC. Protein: CASVASPYNEQFF.

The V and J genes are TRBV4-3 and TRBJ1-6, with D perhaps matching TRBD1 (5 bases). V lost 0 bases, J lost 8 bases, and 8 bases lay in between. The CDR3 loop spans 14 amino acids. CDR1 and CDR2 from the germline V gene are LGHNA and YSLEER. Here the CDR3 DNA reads TGCGCCAGCAGCCAAGAAGCGGGGGATTCACCCCTCCACTTT. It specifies CASSQEAGDSPLHF.

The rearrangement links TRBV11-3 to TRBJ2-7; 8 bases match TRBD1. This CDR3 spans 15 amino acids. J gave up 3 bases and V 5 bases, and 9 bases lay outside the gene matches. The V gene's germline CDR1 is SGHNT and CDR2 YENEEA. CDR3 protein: CASSDPRGQSYEQYF. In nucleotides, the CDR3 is TGTGCCAGCAGCGACCCCAGGGGGCAAAGCTACGAGCAGTACTTC.

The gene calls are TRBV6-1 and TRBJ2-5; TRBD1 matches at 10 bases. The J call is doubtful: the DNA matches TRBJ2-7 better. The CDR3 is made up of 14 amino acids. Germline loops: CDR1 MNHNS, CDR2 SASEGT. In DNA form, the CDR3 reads TGTGCCAGCAGTGTGACAGGGGGCACCTACGAGCAGTACTTC. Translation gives CASSVTGGTYEQYF.

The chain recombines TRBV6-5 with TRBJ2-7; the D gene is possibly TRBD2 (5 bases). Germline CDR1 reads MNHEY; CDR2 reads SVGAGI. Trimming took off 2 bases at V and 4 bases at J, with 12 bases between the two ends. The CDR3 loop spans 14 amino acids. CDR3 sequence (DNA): TGTGCCAGCAGTTACAAGGACTCTGAATACGAGCAGTACTTC. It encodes CASSYKDSEYEQYF.

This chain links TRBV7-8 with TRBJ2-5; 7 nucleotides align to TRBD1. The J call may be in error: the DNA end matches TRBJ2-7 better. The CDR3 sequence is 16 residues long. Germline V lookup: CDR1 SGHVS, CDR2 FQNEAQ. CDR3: CASSPHRDSGAYEQYF. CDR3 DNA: TGTGCCAGCAGCCCACACCGGGACAGTGGGGCCTACGAGCAGTACTTC.

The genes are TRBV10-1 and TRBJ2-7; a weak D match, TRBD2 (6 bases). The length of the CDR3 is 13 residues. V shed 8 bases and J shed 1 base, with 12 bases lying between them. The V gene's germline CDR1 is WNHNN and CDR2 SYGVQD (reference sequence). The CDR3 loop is CASSSGGSYEQYF. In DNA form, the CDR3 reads TGCGCCAGCTCGTCCGGGGGTTCCTACGAGCAGTACTTC.

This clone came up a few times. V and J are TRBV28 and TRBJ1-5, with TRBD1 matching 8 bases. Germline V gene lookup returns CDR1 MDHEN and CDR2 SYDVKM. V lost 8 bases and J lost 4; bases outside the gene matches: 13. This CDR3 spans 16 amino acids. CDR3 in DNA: TGTGCCAGCTCCACAAGCCAGGGGGCGAGGAATCAGCCCCAGCATTTT. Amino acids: CASSTSQGARNQPQHF.

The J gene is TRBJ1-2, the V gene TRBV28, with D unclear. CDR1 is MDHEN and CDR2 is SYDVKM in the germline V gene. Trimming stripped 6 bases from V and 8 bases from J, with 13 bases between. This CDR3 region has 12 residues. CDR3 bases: TGTGCCAGCAGCTTGGAGGCAGAAGGCTACACCTTC. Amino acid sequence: CASSLEAEGYTF.

The CDR3 DNA follows: TGTGCCATCAGTGAGCCCGGAGCGGGGGCCGAGCAGTACTTC. Translating gives CAISEPGAGAEQYF. The chain joins TRBV10-3 to TRBJ2-7, with TRBD2 matching 8 bases. Germline values: CDR1 ENHRY, CDR2 SYGVKD. V was clipped by 2 bases and J by 6 bases; unmatched bases: 6. The CDR3 has 14 residues.

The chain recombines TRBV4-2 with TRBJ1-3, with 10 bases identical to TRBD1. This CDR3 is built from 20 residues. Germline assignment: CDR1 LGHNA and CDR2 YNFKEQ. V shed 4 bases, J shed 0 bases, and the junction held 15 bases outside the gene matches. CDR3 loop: CASSRNRDRGILASGNTIYF. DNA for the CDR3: TGTGCCAGCAGCCGTAATCGGGACAGGGGAATTCTGGCCTCTGGAAACACCATATATTTT.

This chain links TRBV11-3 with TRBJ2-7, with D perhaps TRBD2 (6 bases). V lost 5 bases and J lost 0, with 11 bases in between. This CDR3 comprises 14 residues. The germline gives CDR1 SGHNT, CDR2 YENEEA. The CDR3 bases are TGTGCCAGCAGCCCACGGGACTTCTCCTACGAGCAGTACTTC. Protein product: CASSPRDFSYEQYF.

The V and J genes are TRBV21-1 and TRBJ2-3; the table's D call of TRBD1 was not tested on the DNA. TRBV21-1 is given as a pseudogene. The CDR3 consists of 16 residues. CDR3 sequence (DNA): TGTGCCAGCAGCTCTGCTGGAGACAGGGGGGGCGCCGGGCAGTATTTT. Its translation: CASSSAGDRGGAGQYF.

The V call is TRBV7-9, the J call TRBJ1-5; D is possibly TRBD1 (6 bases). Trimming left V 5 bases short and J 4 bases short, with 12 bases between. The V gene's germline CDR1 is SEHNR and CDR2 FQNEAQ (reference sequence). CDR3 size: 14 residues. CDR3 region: CASSLQGRNQPQHF. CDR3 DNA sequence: TGTGCCAGCAGCCTACAGGGTCGGAATCAGCCCCAGCATTTT.

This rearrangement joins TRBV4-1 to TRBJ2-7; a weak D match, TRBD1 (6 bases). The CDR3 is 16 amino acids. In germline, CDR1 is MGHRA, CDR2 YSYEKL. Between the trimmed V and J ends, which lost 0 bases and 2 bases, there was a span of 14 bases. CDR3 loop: CASSQETGTFTYEQYF. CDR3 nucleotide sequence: TGCGCCAGCAGCCAAGAAACAGGGACCTTCACCTACGAGCAGTACTTC.

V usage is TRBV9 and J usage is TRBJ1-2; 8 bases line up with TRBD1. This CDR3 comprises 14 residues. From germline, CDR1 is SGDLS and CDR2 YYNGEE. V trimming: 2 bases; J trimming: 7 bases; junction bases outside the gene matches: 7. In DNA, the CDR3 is TGTGCCAGCAGCGTGATAGGACAGGGTGGTGGCTACACCTTC. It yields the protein CASSVIGQGGGYTF.

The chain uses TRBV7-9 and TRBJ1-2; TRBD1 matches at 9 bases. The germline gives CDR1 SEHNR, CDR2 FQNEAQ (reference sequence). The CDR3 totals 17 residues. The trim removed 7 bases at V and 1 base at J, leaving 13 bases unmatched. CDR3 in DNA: TGTGCCAGCACCGAGGGGGATGGGGACAGGGATAACTATGGCTACACCTTC. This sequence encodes CASTEGDGDRDNYGYTF. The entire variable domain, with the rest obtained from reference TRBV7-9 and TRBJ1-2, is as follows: DTGVSQNPRHKITKRGQNVTFRCDPISEHNRLYWYRQTLGQGPEFLTYFQNEAQLEKSRLLSDRFSAERPKGSFSTLEIQRTEQGDSAMYLCASTEGDGDRDNYGYTFGSGTRLTVV.

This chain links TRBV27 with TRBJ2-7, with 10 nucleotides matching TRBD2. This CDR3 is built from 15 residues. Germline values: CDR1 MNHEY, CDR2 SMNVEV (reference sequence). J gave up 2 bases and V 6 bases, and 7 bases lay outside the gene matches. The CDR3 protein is CASRTLAGEPYEQYF. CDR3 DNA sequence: TGTGCCAGCAGAACCCTAGCGGGGGAGCCCTACGAGCAGTACTTC.

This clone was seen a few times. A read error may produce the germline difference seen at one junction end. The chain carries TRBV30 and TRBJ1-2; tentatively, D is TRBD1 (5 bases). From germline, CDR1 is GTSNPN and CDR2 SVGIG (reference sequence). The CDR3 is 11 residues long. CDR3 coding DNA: TGTGCCTGGACAGGGAGGATAAACTTCCACTTC. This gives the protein CAWTGRINFHF.

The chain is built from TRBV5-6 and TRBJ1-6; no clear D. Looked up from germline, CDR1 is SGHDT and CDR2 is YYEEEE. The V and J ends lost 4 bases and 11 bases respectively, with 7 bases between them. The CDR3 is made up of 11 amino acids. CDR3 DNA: TGTGCCAGCAGCCCGGGGACACCCCTCCACTTT. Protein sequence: CASSPGTPLHF.

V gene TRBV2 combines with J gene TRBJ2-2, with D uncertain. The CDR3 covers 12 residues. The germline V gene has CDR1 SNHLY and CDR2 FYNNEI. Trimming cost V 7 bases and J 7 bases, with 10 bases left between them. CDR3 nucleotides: TGTGCCAGCAAATTGATCGGCGGGGAGCTGTTTTTT. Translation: CASKLIGGELFF. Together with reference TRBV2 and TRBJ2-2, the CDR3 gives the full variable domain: EPEVTQTPSHQVTQMGQEVILRCVPISNHLYFYWYRQILGQKVEFLVSFYNNEISEKSEIFDDQFSVERPDGSNFTLKIRSTKLEDSAMYFCASKLIGGELFFGEGSRLTVL.

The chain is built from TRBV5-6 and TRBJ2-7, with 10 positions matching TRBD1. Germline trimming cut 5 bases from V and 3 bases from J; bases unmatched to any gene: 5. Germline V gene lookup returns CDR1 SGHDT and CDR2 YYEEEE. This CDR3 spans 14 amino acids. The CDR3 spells CASRSGQGGYEQYF. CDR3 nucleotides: TGTGCCAGCAGAAGCGGACAGGGGGGCTACGAGCAGTACTTC.

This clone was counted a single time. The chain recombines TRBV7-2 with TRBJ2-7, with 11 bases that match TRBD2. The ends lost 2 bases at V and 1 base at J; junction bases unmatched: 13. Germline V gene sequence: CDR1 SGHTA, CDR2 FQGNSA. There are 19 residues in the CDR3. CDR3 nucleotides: TGTGCCAGCAGCTTAACGGGACTAGCGGTGGGGGGATCTTCCTACGAGCAGTACTTC. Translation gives CASSLTGLAVGGSSYEQYF.

CDR3 coding DNA: TGTGCCAGCAGTGAAGGGGAGAATCAGCCCCAGCATTTT. This gives the protein CASSEGENQPQHF. The chain has TRBV2 and TRBJ1-5; D is unclear. The CDR3 loop spans 13 amino acids. With 1 base removed from V and 4 bases from J, the gap between germline ends came to 5 bases. The germline CDR1 and CDR2 sequences are SNHLY and FYNNEI.

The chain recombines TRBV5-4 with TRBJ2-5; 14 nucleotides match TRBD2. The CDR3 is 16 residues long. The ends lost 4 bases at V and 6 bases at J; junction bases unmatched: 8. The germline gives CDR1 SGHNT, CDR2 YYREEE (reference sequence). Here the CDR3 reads CASSTGTSGGLKTQYF. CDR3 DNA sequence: TGTGCCAGCAGCACCGGGACTAGCGGGGGTCTAAAGACCCAGTACTTC.

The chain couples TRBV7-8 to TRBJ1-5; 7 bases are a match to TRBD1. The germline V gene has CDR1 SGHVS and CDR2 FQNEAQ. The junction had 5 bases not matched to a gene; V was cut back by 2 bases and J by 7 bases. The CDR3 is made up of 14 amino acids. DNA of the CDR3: TGTGCCAGCAGCTTAAAGGGGGCCGGGCAGCCCCAGCATTTT. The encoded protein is CASSLKGAGQPQHF.

The DNA of the CDR3 is TGCGCCAGCAGCTCCAAAGGACTAGCGGGGGTCAAGGCCGGGGAGCTGTTTTTT. It encodes CASSSKGLAGVKAGELFF. The rearrangement joins TRBV5-1 to TRBJ2-2, with 13 bases aligning to TRBD2. V dropped 3 bases and J dropped 6; count of bases not matched to a gene: 11. This CDR3 region has 18 residues. Germline V gives CDR1 SGHRS, CDR2 YFSETQ. Variable domain in full (rest from reference TRBV5-1 and TRBJ2-2): KAGVTQTPRYLIKTRGQQVTLSCSPISGHRSVSWYQQTPGQGLQFLFEYFSETQRNKGNFPGRFSGRQFSNSRSEMNVSTLELGDSALYLCASSSKGLAGVKAGELFFGEGSRLTVL.

The CDR3 DNA reads as TGTGCCAGCAGAAGACTAGCGGGGGGCTCAGATACGCAGTATTTT. Its translation is CASRRLAGGSDTQYF. This sequence joins TRBV2 and TRBJ2-3, with 13 bases aligning to TRBD2. With 6 bases clipped from V and 4 bases from J, the junction kept 4 bases outside the gene matches. Germline values: CDR1 SNHLY, CDR2 FYNNEI. CDR3 length: 15 residues.